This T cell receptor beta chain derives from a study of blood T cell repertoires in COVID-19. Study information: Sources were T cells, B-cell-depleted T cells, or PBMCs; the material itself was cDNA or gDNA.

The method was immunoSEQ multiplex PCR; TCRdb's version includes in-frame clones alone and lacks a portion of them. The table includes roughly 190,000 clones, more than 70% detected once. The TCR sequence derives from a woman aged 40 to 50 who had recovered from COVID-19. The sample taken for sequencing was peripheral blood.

The CDR3 region is CASSEWVGTGEREQFF. The CDR3 bases are TGTGCCAGCAGTGAATGGGTCGGGACAGGAGAAAGGGAGCAGTTCTTC. The chain is built from TRBV25-1 and TRBJ2-1, with 8 bases matching TRBD1. J was trimmed by 10 bases and V by 1 base; bases with no gene match: 12. CDR1 and CDR2 (germline): MGHDK, SYGVNS. This CDR3 comprises 16 residues.